This T cell receptor beta chain originates from a study of human T cells and chemical hapten exposure. Study as a whole: Patients had diphenylcyclopropenone applied to the scalp weekly throughout the approximately 25-week study.

Time point meaning: pre-sensitization, week 0. This sample's treatment: therapeutic diphenylcyclopropenone sensitization with weekly scalp DPC. Participating donors were patients with alopecia, aged 18 to 70 years, considered appropriate candidates for DPC. This clonotype was observed a few times. The antigen is not known. Study findings and constraints: Expanded TCRs produced significantly more large CDR3 similarity clusters than controls did.

The CDR3 is made up of 18 amino acids. CDR1 is SNHLY and CDR2 is FYNNEI in the germline V gene. V was pared by 1 base and J by 4 bases, with 12 bases of the junction left unmatched. TCRdb re-derived calls from the RACE reads in MiXCR, one entry per CDR3 protein. The sample has more than 300,000 distinct CDR3 sequences; around 5.5% are singletons. The TCR sequence derives from a woman in her late teens or twenties with alopecia areata. Some clones in this sample may be carry-over from other donors' samples. This specimen consisted of whole blood, obtained in connection with sensitization to the hapten diphenylcyclopropenone (DPC). V is TRBV2 and J is TRBJ1-2, with TRBD1 matching 10 bases. The CDR3 DNA follows: TGTGCCAGCAGTGAAGTTTGGGACAGGGGTACCTCCTTCTATGGCTACACCTTC. It yields the protein CASSEVWDRGTSFYGYTF. The full variable domain, with the rest looked up from reference TRBV2 and TRBJ1-2, is EPEVTQTPSHQVTQMGQEVILRCVPISNHLYFYWYRQILGQKVEFLVSFYNNEISEKSEIFDDQFSVERPDGSNFTLKIRSTKLEDSAMYFCASSEVWDRGTSFYGYTFGSGTRLTVV.